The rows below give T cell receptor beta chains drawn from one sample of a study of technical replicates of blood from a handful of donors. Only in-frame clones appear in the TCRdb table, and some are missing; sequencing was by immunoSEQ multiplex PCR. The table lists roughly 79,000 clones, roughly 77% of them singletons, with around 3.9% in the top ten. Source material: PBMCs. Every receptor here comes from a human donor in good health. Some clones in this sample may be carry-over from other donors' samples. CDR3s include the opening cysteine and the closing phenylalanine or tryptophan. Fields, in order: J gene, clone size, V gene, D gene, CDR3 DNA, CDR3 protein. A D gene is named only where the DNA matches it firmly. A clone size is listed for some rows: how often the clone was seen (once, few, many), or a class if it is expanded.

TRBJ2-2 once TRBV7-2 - TGTGCCAGCAGCCCGGGGTTTTGGGACACCGGGGAGCTGTTTTTT CASSPGFWDTGELFF
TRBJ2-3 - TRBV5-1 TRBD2 TGCGCCAGCAGCTTGGGGCTAGCGGGGGACTTAGATACGCAGTATTTT CASSLGLAGDLDTQYF
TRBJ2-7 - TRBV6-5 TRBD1 TGTGCCAGCAGCCCGGGACAGCATTCCTACGAGCAGTACTTC CASSPGQHSYEQYF
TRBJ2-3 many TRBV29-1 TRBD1 TGCAGCGGGAGGTCGACAGGGCGGGCAGATACGCAGTATTTT CSGRSTGRADTQYF
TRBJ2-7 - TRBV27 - TGTGCCAGCAGTCTGGGGGCACTCTACGAGCAGTACTTC CASSLGALYEQYF
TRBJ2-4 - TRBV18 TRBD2 TGTGCCAGCTCACCCGGACTAGCTCCCGACATTCAGTACTTC CASSPGLAPDIQYF
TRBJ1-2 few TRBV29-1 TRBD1 TGCAGCGTTCTTCAGGGGGCTAACTATGGCTACACCTTC CSVLQGANYGYTF
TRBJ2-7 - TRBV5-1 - TGCGCCAGCAGCGATCAGGGGTACGAGCAGTACTTC CASSDQGYEQYF
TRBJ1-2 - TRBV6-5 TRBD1 TGTGCCAGCAGGGGGACAGGGGATGGCTACACCTTC CASRGTGDGYTF
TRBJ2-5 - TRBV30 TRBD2 TGTGCCTGGACTAGCGGGAGGTTAAGAGAGACCCAGTACTTC CAWTSGRLRETQYF
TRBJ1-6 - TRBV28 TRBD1 TGTGCCAGCATGGGACAGGGCGGGAAAAATTCACCCCTCCACTTT CASMGQGGKNSPLHF
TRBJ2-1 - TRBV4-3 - TGCGCCAGCAGCCAAGACAGGGGTTTGAATGAGCAGTTCTTC CASSQDRGLNEQFF
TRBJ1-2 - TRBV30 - TGTGCCTGGAGCCACGGGGGGGCGCGTGGCTACACCTTC CAWSHGGARGYTF
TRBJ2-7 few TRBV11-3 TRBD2 TGTGCCACCATGAGCGGGACGTCCTACGAGCAGTACTTC CATMSGTSYEQYF
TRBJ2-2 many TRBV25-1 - TGTGCCTCCACCGACAGGTCGAACACCGGGGAGCTGTTTTTT CASTDRSNTGELFF
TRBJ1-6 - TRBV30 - TGTGCCTGGACTGAGGACGGCGGGTCACCCCTCCACTTT CAWTEDGGSPLHF
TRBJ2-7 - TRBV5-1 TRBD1 TGCGCCAGCAGCTTGTGGGGGGGACAGGGGAACGAGCAGTACTTC CASSLWGGQGNEQYF
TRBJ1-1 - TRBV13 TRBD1 TGTGCCAGCAGCCGGTGGGACAGGGACACTGAAGCTTTCTTT CASSRWDRDTEAFF
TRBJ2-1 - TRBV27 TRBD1 TGTGCCAGCACCCCGACAGGGATGTATGAGCAGTTCTTC CASTPTGMYEQFF
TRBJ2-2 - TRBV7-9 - TGTGCCAGCGGAGTCGCGGGCACCGGGGAGCTGTTTTTT CASGVAGTGELFF
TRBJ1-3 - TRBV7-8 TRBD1 TGTGCCAGCAGCTTACACCGTTTGGACAGGGCCTCTGGAAACACCATATATTTT CASSLHRLDRASGNTIYF
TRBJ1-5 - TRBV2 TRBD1 TGTGCCAGCAGTGAAACAGGGGGCCTTCAGCCCCAGCATTTT CASSETGGLQPQHF
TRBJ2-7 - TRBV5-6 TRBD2 TGTGCCACCGGGGAAGCGGGAGTTACCTACGAGCAGTACTTC CATGEAGVTYEQYF
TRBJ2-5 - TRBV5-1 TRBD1 TGCGCCAGCAGCCCCGGAAGAGGCGGACAGGGACCAGGGACCCAGTACTTC CASSPGRGGQGPGTQYF
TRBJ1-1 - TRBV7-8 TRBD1 TGTGCCAGCAGCCCGGCCCCAGGGGGGAACACTGAAGCTTTCTTT CASSPAPGGNTEAFF
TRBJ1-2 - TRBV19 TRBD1 TGTGCCAGTAGTATGAGGGGACAGGGCGCTGACGGCTACACCTTC CASSMRGQGADGYTF
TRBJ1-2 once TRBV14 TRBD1 TGTGCCAGCAGCGACGACAGGGTTTATGATGGCTACACCTTC CASSDDRVYDGYTF
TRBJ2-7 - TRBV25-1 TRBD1 TGTGCCAGCAGTGAAGAGGGGGCCCACTACGAGCAGTACTTC CASSEEGAHYEQYF
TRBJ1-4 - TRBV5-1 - TGCGCCAGCAGCTTGACACCTGCAACTAATGAAAAACTGTTTTTT CASSLTPATNEKLFF
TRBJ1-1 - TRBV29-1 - TGCAGCGTTGGCAGACAGAACACTGAAGCTTTCTTT CSVGRQNTEAFF
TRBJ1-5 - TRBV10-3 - TGTGCCATCAGTGACAGCGGGAACGGTCAGCCCCAGCATTTT CAISDSGNGQPQHF
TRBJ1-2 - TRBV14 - TGTGCCAGCAGCCAATCAGTAGCAGGGGGCTACACCTTC CASSQSVAGGYTF
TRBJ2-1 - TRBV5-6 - TGTGCCAGCAGCTTGGGTCTAGAGATAGATGAGCAGTTCTTC CASSLGLEIDEQFF